The present entry profiles one TCR beta chain with its context. Clones were read by immunoSEQ multiplex PCR, and TCRdb kept only the in-frame ones, dropping some. The sample includes about 200,000 clones, more than 70% of them seen just once. Trimming cost V 2 bases and J 7 bases, with 14 bases left between them. This CDR3 has 14 residues. Germline V lookup: CDR1 SGHTS, CDR2 YDEGEE. This sample stems from a study of blood T cell repertoires in COVID-19. Turning to the study itself: From the United States, Italy and Spain came samples of acute and convalescent COVID-19. From T cells, B-cell-depleted T cells, or PBMCs came the material, which was cDNA or gDNA.

The TCR sequence derives from a man aged 18 to 30 with active or convalescent COVID-19. What was sequenced was peripheral blood. The chain couples TRBV5-8 to TRBJ2-3; TRBD2 is a possible D gene (6 bases). The CDR3 here is CASSLRGGPHTQYF. The DNA of the CDR3 is TGTGCCAGCAGCTTAAGAGGAGGGCCACATACGCAGTATTTT.